Following are 16 T cell receptor beta chains from one sample sequenced in a study of cytomegalovirus exposure and HLA in healthy donors. The assay was immunoSEQ multiplex PCR, and TCRdb's table has in-frame clones only and misses some. Of about 200,000 clones in the sample, approximately 78% are singletons; the top ten hold around 1.2%. The sequenced sample consisted of PBMCs. The receptor source for this set is a woman in her 30s in good health and CMV-seronegative.

The V and J genes are TRBV27 and TRBJ2-7; TRBD1 matches at 7 bases. With V trimmed by 2 bases and J by 5 bases, 3 bases remained unmatched. The CDR3 is 13 residues long. Germline V gene lookup returns CDR1 MNHEY and CDR2 SMNVEV (reference sequence). This CDR3 is CASSLGTANEQYF. CDR3 in DNA: TGTGCCAGCAGTTTAGGGACAGCTAACGAGCAGTACTTC.

J is TRBJ2-5 and V is TRBV7-9; TRBD1 is a possible D gene (5 bases). V was pared by 1 base and J by 5 bases, with 11 bases between. Germline CDR1 reads SEHNR; CDR2 reads FQNEAQ (reference sequence). The CDR3 runs 14 residues. The CDR3 coding sequence is TGTGCCAGCAGCTTAGGGGCAGGGCTGGAGACCCAGTACTTC. This encodes CASSLGAGLETQYF.

V gene TRBV5-1 combines with J gene TRBJ1-1; 7 nucleotides match TRBD1. The CDR3 loop spans 14 amino acids. CDR1 SGHRS and CDR2 YFSETQ come from the germline V gene. Trimming at V came to 3 bases and at J to 0 bases, leaving 2 bases not matched to a gene. The CDR3 sequence is CASSWDSLNTEAFF. The DNA for the CDR3 is TGCGCCAGCAGCTGGGACAGCCTGAACACTGAAGCTTTCTTT.

The chain carries TRBV6-5 and TRBJ1-4, with a tentative D call TRBD1 (6 bases). CDR1 MNHEY and CDR2 SVGAGI come from the germline V gene. This CDR3 has 14 residues. V lost 2 bases to trimming and J lost 4 bases, with 8 bases between them. In DNA form, the CDR3 reads TGTGCCAGCAGTTACGGGACATTTAATGAAAAACTGTTTTTT. It yields the protein CASSYGTFNEKLFF.

The CDR3 reads CAWTRLRGSDEQFF. CDR3 sequence (DNA): TGTGCCTGGACCAGACTCCGCGGATCGGATGAGCAGTTCTTC. The chain links TRBV30 to TRBJ2-1, with D hard to call. V lost 4 bases and J lost 8, with 18 bases in between. The V gene's germline CDR1 is GTSNPN and CDR2 SVGIG (reference sequence). The CDR3 extends over 14 amino acids.

V gene TRBV19 combines with J gene TRBJ1-5; D perhaps matches TRBD1 (5 bases). Germline V gene lookup returns CDR1 LNHDA and CDR2 SQIVND (reference sequence). CDR3 size: 14 residues. The V end was cut by 5 bases, the J end by 7 bases, with 15 bases between. In nucleotides, the CDR3 is TGTGCCAGTAGTCCCAGAAGGGAGGGGCAGCCCCAGCATTTT. Residues: CASSPRREGQPQHF.

The gene calls are TRBV6-5 and TRBJ1-2, with TRBD1 matching over 8 bases. The CDR3 has 14 residues. Germline V gene data show CDR1 as MNHEY and CDR2 as SVGAGI. The V and J ends lost 5 bases and 7 bases, in that order; junction bases with no gene match: 9. The chain's CDR3 is CASSGDRGLRGYTF. Here the CDR3 DNA reads TGTGCCAGCAGTGGCGACAGGGGCTTACGTGGCTACACCTTC.

The genes are TRBV9 and TRBJ1-1; D remains unclear. Germline-derived CDR1 and CDR2 are SGDLS and YYNGEE. The CDR3 spans 13 residues. Trimming pared 2 bases from V and 7 bases from J, leaving 12 bases between. CDR3 nucleotide sequence: TGTGCCAGCAGCGTCTCAGGTACTGGTGAAGCTTTCTTT. It encodes CASSVSGTGEAFF.

The CDR3 nucleotides are TGCGCCAGCAGCCCCGGGGGGAACAGGGCATACGAGCAGTACTTC. Its protein product is CASSPGGNRAYEQYF. V and J are TRBV4-1 and TRBJ2-7; D might be TRBD2 (7 bases). The CDR3 totals 15 residues. V gave up 4 bases and J gave up 4 bases, with 17 bases separating them. Germline V gene data show CDR1 as MGHRA and CDR2 as YSYEKL.

The chain has TRBV18 and TRBJ2-1; 13 bases are shared with TRBD2. Germline CDR1 KGHSH, CDR2 LQKENI. The CDR3 totals 16 residues. With V trimmed by 2 bases and J by 7 bases, 5 bases remained unmatched. The CDR3 bases are TGTGCCAGCTCACCATCCGGGACTAGCGGGATTAATGAGCAGTTCTTC. Protein: CASSPSGTSGINEQFF.

The chain has TRBV7-8 and TRBJ2-7, with TRBD2 as a possible D gene (6 bases). This CDR3 is 17 amino acids long. Germline assignment: CDR1 SGHVS and CDR2 FQNEAQ. V gave up 5 bases and J gave up 4 bases, with 24 bases separating them. As DNA, the CDR3 is TGTGCCAGCAGCCCACTCGGGGGTTTTAAGGTTTCGTACGAGCAGTACTTC. Residues: CASSPLGGFKVSYEQYF.

This clone was observed at least ten times. V is TRBV18 and J is TRBJ1-1; D remains ambiguous. Germline assignment: CDR1 KGHSH and CDR2 LQKENI. The CDR3 is made up of 13 amino acids. Trimming stripped 6 bases from V and 0 bases from J, with 8 bases between. The CDR3 spells CASSPNLNTEAFF. The CDR3, as DNA: TGTGCCAGCTCGCCCAACTTGAACACTGAAGCTTTCTTT.

V is TRBV5-1 and J is TRBJ2-2; D might be TRBD1 (5 bases). V dropped 2 bases and J dropped 3 bases, with 11 bases sitting between them. The length of the CDR3 is 15 residues. The germline CDR1 and CDR2 sequences are SGHRS and YFSETQ. The CDR3 is CASSLSTGDTGELFF. CDR3 nucleotides: TGCGCCAGCAGCTTATCAACAGGAGACACCGGGGAGCTGTTTTTT. Supplemented by reference TRBV5-1 and TRBJ2-2, the full variable domain reads KAGVTQTPRYLIKTRGQQVTLSCSPISGHRSVSWYQQTPGQGLQFLFEYFSETQRNKGNFPGRFSGRQFSNSRSEMNVSTLELGDSALYLCASSLSTGDTGELFFGEGSRLTVL.

The chain has TRBV28 and TRBJ2-1; 10 bases map to TRBD2. This CDR3 is built from 15 residues. Germline V lookup: CDR1 MDHEN, CDR2 SYDVKM. V lost 2 bases and J lost 7; bases outside the gene matches: 5. The CDR3 spells CASSLSGGAHNEQFF. Here the CDR3 DNA reads TGTGCCAGCAGTTTAAGCGGGGGGGCACATAATGAGCAGTTCTTC.

The J gene is TRBJ2-7, the V gene TRBV6-1; D is possibly TRBD1 (6 bases). This CDR3 is 13 amino acids long. Germline V lookup: CDR1 MNHNS, CDR2 SASEGT. The V end was cut by 6 bases, the J end by 0 bases, with 9 bases between. The CDR3 DNA follows: TGTGCCAGCAGACACAGGGACTCCTACGAGCAGTACTTC. Translated, it gives CASRHRDSYEQYF.

The chain couples TRBV9 to TRBJ2-5; 9 nucleotides line up with TRBD2. Germline CDR1 SGDLS, CDR2 YYNGEE. The ends lost 5 bases at V and 1 base at J; junction bases unmatched: 3. The CDR3 contains 14 residues. In nucleotides, the CDR3 is TGTGCCAGCAGTAGCGGGGGTTCCCAAGAGACCCAGTACTTC. Its protein is CASSSGGSQETQYF. The variable domain in full, with the rest retrieved from reference TRBV9 and TRBJ2-5, is DSGVTQTPKHLITATGQRVTLRCSPRSGDLSVYWYQQSLDQGLQFLIQYYNGEERAKGNILERFSAQQFPDLHSELNLSSLELGDSALYFCASSSGGSQETQYFGPGTRLLVL.